This T cell receptor beta chain was captured in a study of response to subunit inactivated influenza vaccine. TCRdb processed the RT-PCR reads anew with MiXCR; each CDR3 protein has one entry. Among some 640,000 distinct CDR3 sequences listed, about 15% were seen once. Study conclusions and caveats: It was suggested by the authors that few new T cells are recruited by each seasonal influenza vaccination.

CDR1 and CDR2 (germline): MNHEY, SVGEGT. V lost 9 bases, J lost 3 bases, and 13 bases lay in between. The CDR3 covers 13 residues. About this clonotype itself: What it binds is not known.

This chain joins TRBV6-2 or TRBV6-3 and TRBJ2-3; tentative D call: TRBD2 (6 bases). The source is a man in his fifties or sixties who received an inactivated influenza vaccine. The sequencing used PBMCs from blood, collected 14 days before vaccination. The CDR3 reads CARPREKTDTQYF. In DNA, the CDR3 is TGTGCCAGACCGCGGGAAAAAACAGATACGCAGTATTTT.